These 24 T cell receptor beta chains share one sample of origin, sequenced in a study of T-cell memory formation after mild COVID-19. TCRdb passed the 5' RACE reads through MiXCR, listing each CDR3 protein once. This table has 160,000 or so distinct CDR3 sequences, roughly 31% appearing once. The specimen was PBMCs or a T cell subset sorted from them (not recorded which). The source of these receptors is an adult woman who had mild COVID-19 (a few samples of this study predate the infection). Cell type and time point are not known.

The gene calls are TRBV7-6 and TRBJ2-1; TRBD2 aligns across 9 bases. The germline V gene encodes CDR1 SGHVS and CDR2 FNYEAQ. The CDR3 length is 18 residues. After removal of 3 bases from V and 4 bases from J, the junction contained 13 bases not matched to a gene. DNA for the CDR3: TGTGCCAGCAGCTTCTTTACCGGTGGGCTAGCGGGGTACAATGAGCAGTTCTTC. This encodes CASSFFTGGLAGYNEQFF. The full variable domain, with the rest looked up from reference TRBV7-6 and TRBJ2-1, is GAGVSQSPRYKVTKRGQDVALRCDPISGHVSLYWYRQALGQGPEFLTYFNYEAQQDKSGLPNDRFSAERPEGSISTLTIQRTEQRDSAMYRCASSFFTGGLAGYNEQFFGPGTRLTVL.

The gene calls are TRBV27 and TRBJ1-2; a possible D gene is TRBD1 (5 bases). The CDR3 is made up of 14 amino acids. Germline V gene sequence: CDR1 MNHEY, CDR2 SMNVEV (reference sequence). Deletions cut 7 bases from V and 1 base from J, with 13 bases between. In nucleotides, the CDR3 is TGTGCCAGCAAAAGCTACGGGGGTAACTATGGCTACACCTTC. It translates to CASKSYGGNYGYTF.

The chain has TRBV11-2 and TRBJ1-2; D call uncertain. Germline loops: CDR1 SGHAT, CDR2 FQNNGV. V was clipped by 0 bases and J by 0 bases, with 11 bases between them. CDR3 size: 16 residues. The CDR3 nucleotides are TGTGCCAGCAGCTTAGATCTCGGGAGGTCTAACTATGGCTACACCTTC. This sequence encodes CASSLDLGRSNYGYTF.

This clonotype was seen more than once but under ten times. The CDR3 protein is CSVKGTTNNEQFF. DNA for the CDR3: TGCAGCGTTAAGGGGACTACTAACAATGAGCAGTTCTTC. This rearrangement joins TRBV29-1 to TRBJ2-1; 7 bases match TRBD2. CDR1 and CDR2 from the germline V gene are SQVTM and ANQGSEA. The CDR3 has 13 amino acids. The trim removed 5 bases at V and 5 bases at J, leaving 6 bases unmatched.

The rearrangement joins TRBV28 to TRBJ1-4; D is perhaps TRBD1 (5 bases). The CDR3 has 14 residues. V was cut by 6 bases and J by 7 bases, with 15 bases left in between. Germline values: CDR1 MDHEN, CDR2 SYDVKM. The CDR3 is CASRETVVGEKLFF. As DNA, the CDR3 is TGTGCCAGCAGGGAGACAGTGGTTGGTGAAAAACTGTTTTTT.

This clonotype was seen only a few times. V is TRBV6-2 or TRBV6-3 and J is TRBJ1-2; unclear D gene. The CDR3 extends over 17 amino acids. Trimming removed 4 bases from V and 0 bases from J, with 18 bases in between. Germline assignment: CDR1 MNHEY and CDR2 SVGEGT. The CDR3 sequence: CASSSLERVKTNYGYTF. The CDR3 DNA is TGTGCCAGCAGTTCGCTTGAAAGGGTCAAGACTAACTATGGCTACACCTTC.

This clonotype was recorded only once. The CDR3 nucleotides are TGTGCCAGCAGGGCCCTTGGGGACGGGAATCAGCCCCAGCATTTT. Residues: CASRALGDGNQPQHF. This rearrangement joins TRBV6-5 to TRBJ1-5; TRBD1 is a possible D gene (5 bases). V lost 6 bases and J lost 4, with 16 bases in between. CDR3 length equals 15 residues. CDR1 and CDR2 from the germline V gene are MNHEY and SVGAGI.

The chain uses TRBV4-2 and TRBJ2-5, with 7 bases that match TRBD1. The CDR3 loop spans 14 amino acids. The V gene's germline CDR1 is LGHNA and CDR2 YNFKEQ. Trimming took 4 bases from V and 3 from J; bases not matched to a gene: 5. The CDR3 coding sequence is TGTGCCAGCAGCCCTTGGGACAGTAAAGAGACCCAGTACTTC. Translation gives CASSPWDSKETQYF.

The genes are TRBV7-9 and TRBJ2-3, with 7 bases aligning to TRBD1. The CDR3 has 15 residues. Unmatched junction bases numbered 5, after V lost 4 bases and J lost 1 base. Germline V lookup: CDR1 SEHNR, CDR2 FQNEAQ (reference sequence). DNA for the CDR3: TGTGCCAGCAGCTCGACCGGGACAGGCACAGATACGCAGTATTTT. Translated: CASSSTGTGTDTQYF.

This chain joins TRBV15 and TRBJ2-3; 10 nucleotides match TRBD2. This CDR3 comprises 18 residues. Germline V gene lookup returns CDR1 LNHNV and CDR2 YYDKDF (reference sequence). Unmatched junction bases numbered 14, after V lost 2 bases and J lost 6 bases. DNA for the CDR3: TGTGCCACCAGCAGATCCTACGGTGGTAGCGGGAGGTCTGATACGCAGTATTTT. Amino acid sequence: CATSRSYGGSGRSDTQYF.

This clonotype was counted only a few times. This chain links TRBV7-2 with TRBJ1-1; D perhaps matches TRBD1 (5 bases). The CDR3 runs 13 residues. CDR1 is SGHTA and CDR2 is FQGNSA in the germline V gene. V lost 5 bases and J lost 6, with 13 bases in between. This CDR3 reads CASSPRRVAEAFF. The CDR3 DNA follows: TGTGCCAGCAGCCCCCGCAGGGTCGCTGAAGCTTTCTTT.

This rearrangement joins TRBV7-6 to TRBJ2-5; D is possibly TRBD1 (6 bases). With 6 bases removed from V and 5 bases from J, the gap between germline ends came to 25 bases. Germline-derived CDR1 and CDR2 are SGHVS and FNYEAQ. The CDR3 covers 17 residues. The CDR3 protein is CASSSREVLDQGETQYF. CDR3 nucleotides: TGTGCCAGCAGTTCACGTGAAGTACTTGACCAGGGGGAGACCCAGTACTTC.

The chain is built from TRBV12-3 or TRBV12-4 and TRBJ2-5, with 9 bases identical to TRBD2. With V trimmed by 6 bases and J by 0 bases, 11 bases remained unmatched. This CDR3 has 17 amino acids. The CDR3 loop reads CASSPGRASGNQETQYF. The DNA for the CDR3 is TGTGCCAGCAGCCCCGGGAGGGCTAGCGGGAACCAAGAGACCCAGTACTTC.

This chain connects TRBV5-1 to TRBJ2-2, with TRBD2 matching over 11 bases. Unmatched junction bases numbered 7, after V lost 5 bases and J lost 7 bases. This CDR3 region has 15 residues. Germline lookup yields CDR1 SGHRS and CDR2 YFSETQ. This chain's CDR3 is CASRQLAGDGGELFF. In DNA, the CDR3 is TGCGCCAGCAGGCAACTAGCGGGAGACGGCGGGGAGCTGTTTTTT.

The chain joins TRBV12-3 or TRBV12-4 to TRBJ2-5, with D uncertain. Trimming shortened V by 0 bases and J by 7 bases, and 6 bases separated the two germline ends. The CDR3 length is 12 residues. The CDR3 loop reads CASSLASGTQYF. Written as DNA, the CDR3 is TGTGCCAGCAGTTTAGCGTCAGGGACCCAGTACTTC.

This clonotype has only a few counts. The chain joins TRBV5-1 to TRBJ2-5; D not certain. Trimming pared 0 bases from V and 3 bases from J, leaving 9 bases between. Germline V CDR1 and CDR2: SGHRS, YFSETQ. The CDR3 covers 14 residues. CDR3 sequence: CASSLAAKEETQYF. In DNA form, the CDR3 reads TGCGCCAGCAGCTTGGCCGCCAAAGAAGAGACCCAGTACTTC.

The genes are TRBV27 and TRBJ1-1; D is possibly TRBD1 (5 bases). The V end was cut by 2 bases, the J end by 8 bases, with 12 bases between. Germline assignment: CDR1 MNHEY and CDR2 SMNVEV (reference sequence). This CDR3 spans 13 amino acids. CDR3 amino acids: CASSLAWGREAFF. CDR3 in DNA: TGTGCCAGCAGTTTAGCTTGGGGGAGAGAAGCTTTCTTT.

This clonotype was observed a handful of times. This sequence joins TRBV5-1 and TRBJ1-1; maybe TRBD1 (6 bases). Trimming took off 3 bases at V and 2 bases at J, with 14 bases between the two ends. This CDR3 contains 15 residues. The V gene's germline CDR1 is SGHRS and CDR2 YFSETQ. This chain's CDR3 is CASSWRGGGNTEAFF. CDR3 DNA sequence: TGCGCCAGCAGCTGGAGAGGAGGGGGAAACACTGAAGCTTTCTTT.

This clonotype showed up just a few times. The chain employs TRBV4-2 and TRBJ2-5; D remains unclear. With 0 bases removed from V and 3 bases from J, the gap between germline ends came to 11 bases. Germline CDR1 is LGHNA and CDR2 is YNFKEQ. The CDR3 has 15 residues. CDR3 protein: CASSQDRTVKETQYF. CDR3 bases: TGTGCCAGCAGCCAAGATAGAACAGTCAAAGAGACCCAGTACTTC.

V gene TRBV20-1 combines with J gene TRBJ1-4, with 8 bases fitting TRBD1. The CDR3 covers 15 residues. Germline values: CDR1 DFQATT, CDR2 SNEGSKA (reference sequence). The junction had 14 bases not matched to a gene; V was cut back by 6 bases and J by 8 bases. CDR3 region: CSAPRQAGGSEKLFF. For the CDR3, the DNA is TGCAGTGCACCCCGCCAAGCAGGGGGCTCCGAAAAACTGTTTTTT.

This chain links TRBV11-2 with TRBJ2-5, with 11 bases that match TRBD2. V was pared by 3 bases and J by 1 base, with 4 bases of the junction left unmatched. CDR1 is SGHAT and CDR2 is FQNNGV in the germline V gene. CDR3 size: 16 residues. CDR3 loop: CASSFTGTSGQETQYF. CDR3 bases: TGTGCCAGCAGCTTTACCGGGACTAGCGGCCAAGAGACCCAGTACTTC.

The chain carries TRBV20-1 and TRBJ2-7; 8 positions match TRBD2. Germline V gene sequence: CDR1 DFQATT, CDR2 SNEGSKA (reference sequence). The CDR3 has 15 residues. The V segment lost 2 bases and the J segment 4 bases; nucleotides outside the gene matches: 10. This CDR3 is CSARLPGGSRYEQYF. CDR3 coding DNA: TGCAGTGCTAGACTGCCGGGGGGGTCTAGGTACGAGCAGTACTTC.

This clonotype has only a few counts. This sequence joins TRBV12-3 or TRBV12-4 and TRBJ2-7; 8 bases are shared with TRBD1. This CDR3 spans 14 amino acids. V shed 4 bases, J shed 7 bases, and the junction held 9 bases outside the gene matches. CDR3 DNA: TGTGCCAGCAGTTCCGGACAGGGAGTGGGTGAGCAGTACTTC. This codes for CASSSGQGVGEQYF.

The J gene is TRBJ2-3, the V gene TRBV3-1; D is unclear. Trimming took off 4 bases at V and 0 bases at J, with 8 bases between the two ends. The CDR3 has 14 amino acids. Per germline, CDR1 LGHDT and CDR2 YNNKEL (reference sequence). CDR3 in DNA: TGTGCCAGCAGCCTGGCCCCTAGCACAGATACGCAGTATTTT. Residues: CASSLAPSTDTQYF.